Below, one TCR beta chain is given with its context. This sample was taken from a study of patients and donors after allogeneic stem cell transplantation. TCRdb passed the RT-PCR reads through MiXCR, listing each CDR3 protein once. The sample lists hundreds of thousands of distinct CDR3 sequences; about 38% were seen once. This TCR was sampled from a human donor who was either an allogeneic HSCT recipient or a stem cell or donor lymphocyte infusion donor (not recorded which). It is not recorded whose cells these are; they may come from a transplant donor. Sequenced input: blood, either unsorted or a sorted T cell fraction (not recorded which).

The CDR3 bases are TGTGCCAGCAGCCCCACCCCAGCGATCACCGGGGAGCTGTTTTTT. Its protein product is CASSPTPAITGELFF. The rearrangement uses TRBV5-8 and TRBJ2-2; D is uncertain. Germline lookup yields CDR1 SGHTS and CDR2 YDEGEE. The CDR3 totals 15 residues. Trimming removed 4 bases at V and 4 bases at J, with 14 bases between.